A selection of T cell receptor beta chains follows, all from one sample in a study of OX40 agonist ivuxolimab in advanced cancers. Generated by immunoSEQ multiplex PCR, the TCRdb table keeps only in-frame clones and is missing some. The repertoire holds roughly 59,000 clones, with 65% to 85% as singletons. Sample: CD4+ or CD8+ T cells sorted from blood, taken in a trial of the OX40 agonist ivuxolimab. All receptors come from an adult with an advanced solid tumor such as melanoma, head and neck, liver or kidney cancer. The CDR3 runs from the conserved cysteine through the conserved F or W. Expanded clones are given a class, and other clones once, few, many or no size at all.

TRBJ1-2 TRBV5-4 . CASSPGGTGPLYGYTF
TRBJ2-5 TRBV6-5 . CASSPRTPGETQYF
TRBJ1-5 TRBV18 once CASSQGQHQPQHF
TRBJ2-1 TRBV7-7 . CASSLSGGPEQFF
TRBJ2-5 TRBV14 . CASSHMGLQETQYF
TRBJ1-4 TRBV19 . CASSMGTGGRNEKLFF
TRBJ1-3 TRBV29-1 . CSATGVIAGNTIYF
TRBJ1-2 TRBV2 . CASSESGGFYGYTF
TRBJ1-6 TRBV14 once CASSQAQGYNSPLHF
TRBJ1-5 TRBV5-6 . CASSGGDRNQPQHF
TRBJ1-5 TRBV19 . CASSIAVLSNQPQHF
TRBJ1-4 TRBV9 . CASSATGGQEKLFF
TRBJ2-4 TRBV5-1 . CASSLGALAKNIQYF
TRBJ2-1 TRBV5-1 . CASSLELGTEQFF
TRBJ2-3 TRBV5-1 . CASSPGGTGGKTQYF
TRBJ1-5 TRBV2 . CASRRAPDNQPQHF
TRBJ1-2 TRBV19 . CASSSFRGRNGYTF
TRBJ1-5 TRBV7-9 . CASSSGQFNQPQHF
TRBJ2-2 TRBV5-5 . CASSSLWGTGELFF
TRBJ2-1 TRBV29-1 . CSVATSGYNEQFF
TRBJ1-2 TRBV2 . CASSASWTVLNYGYTF
TRBJ1-2 TRBV6-1 . CASSPRPAGGYTF
TRBJ2-5 TRBV4-1 . CASSQGSGGQETQYF
TRBJ2-3 TRBV5-1 . CASRRTGNTDTQYF
TRBJ1-1 TRBV4-2 . CASSQGPRGGLDTEAFF
TRBJ1-2 TRBV6-1 . CASSEVARSGYTF
TRBJ2-3 TRBV15 . CATTPGDTQYF
TRBJ1-1 TRBV14 . CASSQEYVWAFF
TRBJ2-7 TRBV19 few CASSSLGSYEQYF
TRBJ2-7 TRBV10-3 . CAISEWRYTEQYF
TRBJ2-7 TRBV19 . CASSNPPTSGGDEQYF
TRBJ1-2 TRBV19 . CASSRTGSALNYGYTF
TRBJ1-2 TRBV6-5 . CASSYSGYYGYTF
TRBJ1-2 TRBV18 . CASSLSGSAQGYTF
TRBJ2-5 TRBV30 . CAWSASGETQYF
TRBJ2-2 TRBV6-5 . CASNRGFNGELFF
TRBJ2-5 TRBV5-4 . CASRKNKETQYF
TRBJ2-5 TRBV5-4 . CASSSTSGGRGETQYF
TRBJ1-1 TRBV6-5 . CASSPGLSRTEAFF
TRBJ1-2 TRBV27 . CASSFHGQGAGYGYTF
TRBJ2-7 TRBV6-1 . CASSRDRLYEQYF